Shown below are 5 T cell receptor beta chains from a single sample sequenced in a study of T cells after yellow fever vaccination. A single record per CDR3 protein comes from TCRdb applying MiXCR to the 5' RACE reads. The sample has around 320,000 distinct CDR3 sequences; 8.7% are singletons. The source material was CD4+ T cells sorted from PBMCs, sampled 5 days after the yellow fever booster vaccination. These receptors came from a man between 18 and 29 years old who received the YFV17D yellow fever vaccine.

The V and J genes are TRBV5-6 and TRBJ2-7; 9 bases fit TRBD2. The CDR3 runs to 18 residues. After removal of 4 bases from V and 0 bases from J, the junction contained 14 bases not matched to a gene. From germline, CDR1 is SGHDT and CDR2 YYEEEE. CDR3 DNA: TGTGCCAGCAGCCCCCTAGGTGGCGGGGGGGTGAGCTCCTACGAGCAGTACTTC. Amino acid sequence: CASSPLGGGGVSSYEQYF.

This rearrangement joins TRBV9 to TRBJ1-1; D call uncertain. Per germline, CDR1 SGDLS and CDR2 YYNGEE. The CDR3 runs to 15 residues. Trimming cost V 6 bases and J 0 bases, with 15 bases left between them. The CDR3 nucleotides are TGTGCCAGCACCTCGCCCCTAAACATGAACACTGAAGCTTTCTTT. Translation: CASTSPLNMNTEAFF.

This clonotype was counted only a few times. V gene TRBV3-1 combines with J gene TRBJ2-6; D gene uncertain. The germline gives CDR1 LGHDT, CDR2 YNNKEL (reference sequence). The ends were cut back, 4 bases at V and 1 base at J, with 5 bases in the middle. The CDR3 is made up of 14 amino acids. CDR3 residues: CASSRDSGANVLTF. DNA of the CDR3: TGTGCCAGCAGCCGGGATTCTGGGGCCAACGTCCTGACTTTC.

The chain uses TRBV5-1 and TRBJ2-1, with 7 bases matching TRBD1. The V gene's germline CDR1 is SGHRS and CDR2 YFSETQ. V was clipped by 3 bases and J by 8 bases; unmatched bases: 5. The CDR3 contains 13 residues. In DNA form, the CDR3 reads TGCGCCAGCAGCTCTAACAGGGGCCATGAGCAGTTCTTC. Amino acids: CASSSNRGHEQFF.

The table lists this clonotype with many counts. The chain uses TRBV9 and TRBJ2-3; 10 bases are shared with TRBD2. CDR3 length equals 14 residues. Germline CDR1 is SGDLS and CDR2 is YYNGEE. After removal of 3 bases from V and 7 bases from J, the junction contained 5 bases not matched to a gene. Written as DNA, the CDR3 is TGTGCCAGCAGCGGAAGCGGGGGGGCACATACGCAGTATTTT. Its protein is CASSGSGGAHTQYF.